The 16 T cell receptor beta chains below all came from one sample that was sequenced in a study of blood T cell repertoires in COVID-19. Assay used: immunoSEQ multiplex PCR; TCRdb lists only in-frame clones, some missing. The sample has about 120,000 clones; roughly nine tenths are singletons. The sequencing sample was made of peripheral blood. The receptors derive from a human donor with active COVID-19. The donor label of this sample is uncertain.

The chain carries TRBV6-5 and TRBJ2-7; 11 nucleotides agree with TRBD1. The V gene end was trimmed by 2 bases and the J gene end by 3 bases; junction bases not matched to a gene: 0. This CDR3 has 14 residues. Germline CDR1 reads MNHEY; CDR2 reads SVGAGI. The CDR3 reads CASSYGTGGYEQYF. The CDR3 DNA sequence: TGTGCCAGCAGTTACGGGACAGGGGGCTACGAGCAGTACTTC.

V usage is TRBV6-5 and J usage is TRBJ1-1; D is perhaps TRBD1 (5 bases). The CDR3 runs 14 residues. The germline V and J ends were trimmed by 5 bases and 3 bases, with 13 bases remaining between them. Germline V gene sequence: CDR1 MNHEY, CDR2 SVGAGI. The CDR3 here is CASSNWQGDTEAFF. The CDR3 DNA sequence: TGTGCCAGCAGTAATTGGCAGGGTGACACTGAAGCTTTCTTT.

This chain links TRBV11-2 with TRBJ1-2; TRBD1 might be the D (5 bases). Germline V gene lookup returns CDR1 SGHAT and CDR2 FQNNGV. The CDR3 totals 12 residues. V lost 5 bases and J lost 5, with 9 bases in between. The CDR3: CASSPDRYGYTF. The DNA of the CDR3 is TGTGCCAGCAGCCCCGACAGATATGGCTACACCTTC. The variable domain in full, completed from reference TRBV11-2 and TRBJ1-2, reads EAGVAQSPRYKIIEKRQSVAFWCNPISGHATLYWYQQILGQGPKLLIQFQNNGVVDDSQLPKDRFSAERLKGVDSTLKIQPAKLEDSAVYLCASSPDRYGYTFGSGTRLTVV.

This clone was seen just once. This chain connects TRBV7-2 to TRBJ2-7; 8 positions match TRBD2. Germline trimming cut 1 base from V and 1 base from J; bases unmatched to any gene: 6. CDR1 SGHTA and CDR2 FQGNSA come from the germline V gene. The length of the CDR3 is 16 residues. CDR3 loop: CASSLDVTSGSYEQYF. The CDR3 DNA is TGTGCCAGCAGCTTAGACGTTACTAGCGGATCCTACGAGCAGTACTTC.

The V gene is TRBV6-1, the J gene TRBJ2-5; D is unclear. The CDR3 covers 13 residues. V was cut by 1 base and J by 4 bases, with 7 bases left in between. The germline V gene encodes CDR1 MNHNS and CDR2 SASEGT. The CDR3 loop reads CASSEGPRETQYF. CDR3 DNA sequence: TGTGCCAGCAGTGAAGGGCCCAGAGAGACCCAGTACTTC.

The chain carries TRBV9 and TRBJ2-3; 7 nucleotides align to TRBD1. The CDR3 is made up of 15 amino acids. Germline V gene data show CDR1 as SGDLS and CDR2 as YYNGEE. Trimming removed 4 bases from V and 2 bases from J; junction bases left unmatched: 7. CDR3 in DNA: TGTGCCAGCAGCCTGGGACAGCAGCTCACAGATACGCAGTATTTT. This encodes CASSLGQQLTDTQYF. The full variable domain, with the rest looked up from reference TRBV9 and TRBJ2-3, is DSGVTQTPKHLITATGQRVTLRCSPRSGDLSVYWYQQSLDQGLQFLIQYYNGEERAKGNILERFSAQQFPDLHSELNLSSLELGDSALYFCASSLGQQLTDTQYFGPGTRLTVL.

The chain links TRBV27 to TRBJ2-7; D gene uncertain. The CDR3 has 11 amino acids. V gave up 5 bases and J gave up 4 bases, with 6 bases separating them. CDR1 is MNHEY, CDR2 SMNVEV, per germline (reference sequence). CDR3 amino acids: CASSLGYEQYF. The CDR3 DNA reads TGTGCCAGCAGTCTAGGTTACGAGCAGTACTTC.

This chain uses TRBV7-8 with TRBJ2-5; 8 nucleotides line up with TRBD1. CDR3 length: 15 residues. Unmatched junction bases numbered 6, after V lost 3 bases and J lost 3 bases. Germline CDR1 is SGHVS and CDR2 is FQNEAQ. CDR3 in amino acids: CASSFGQGREETQYF. In nucleotides, the CDR3 is TGTGCCAGCAGCTTTGGACAGGGAAGGGAAGAGACCCAGTACTTC.

CDR3 region: CASSHGWQGGEAFF. The CDR3, as DNA: TGTGCCAGCAGCCATGGGTGGCAGGGGGGTGAAGCTTTCTTT. This chain uses TRBV5-4 with TRBJ1-1, with TRBD1 matching 7 bases. The germline V gene has CDR1 SGHNT and CDR2 YYREEE (reference sequence). The CDR3 has 14 amino acids. V lost 4 bases, J lost 7 bases, and 10 bases stayed unmatched.

The chain has TRBV14 and TRBJ2-5; D might be TRBD1 (6 bases). The germline V and J ends were trimmed by 1 base and 4 bases, with 22 bases remaining between them. The CDR3 consists of 18 residues. Per the germline V gene, CDR1 is SGHDN and CDR2 is FVKESK. The CDR3 loop reads CASSQVSFGVGASETQYF. CDR3 DNA: TGTGCCAGCAGCCAAGTTTCATTCGGCGTGGGGGCATCAGAGACCCAGTACTTC.

The V gene is TRBV18, the J gene TRBJ2-3; 7 bases are shared with TRBD2. The CDR3 covers 12 residues. V dropped 7 bases and J dropped 4; count of bases not matched to a gene: 2. Germline values: CDR1 KGHSH, CDR2 LQKENI. CDR3 DNA: TGTGCCAGCTACGGGGGGTCAGATACGCAGTATTTT. Amino acid sequence: CASYGGSDTQYF.

CDR3 DNA: TGTGCCAGCAGCACGCGGACTTCCGGGGTTCTGGATGAGCAGTTCTTC. As protein: CASSTRTSGVLDEQFF. The chain employs TRBV21-1 and TRBJ2-1; whether TRBD2, the table's D call, matches the DNA was not checked. TRBV21-1 is given as a pseudogene. The CDR3 sequence is 16 residues long.

The J gene is TRBJ2-3, the V gene TRBV19, with 7 bases aligning to TRBD2. In germline, CDR1 is LNHDA, CDR2 SQIVND (reference sequence). The CDR3 runs 15 residues. Trimming took 3 bases from V and 2 from J; bases not matched to a gene: 5. This chain's CDR3 is CASSMLAAITDTQYF. CDR3 DNA sequence: TGTGCCAGTAGTATGCTAGCGGCGATCACAGATACGCAGTATTTT.

This chain uses TRBV19 with TRBJ1-1; 10 bases line up with TRBD1. Germline CDR1 reads LNHDA; CDR2 reads SQIVND (reference sequence). J lost 3 bases, V lost 10 bases, and 11 bases had no gene match. This CDR3 has 15 residues. The chain's CDR3 is CATKLIGQGDTEAFF. CDR3 nucleotide sequence: TGTGCCACCAAACTTATAGGACAGGGGGACACTGAAGCTTTCTTT.

The V gene is TRBV6-5, the J gene TRBJ1-1; 7 bases are shared with TRBD1. The V segment lost 6 bases and the J segment 3 bases; nucleotides outside the gene matches: 1. Germline assignment: CDR1 MNHEY and CDR2 SVGAGI. The CDR3 runs 12 residues. The CDR3 region is CASRTGYTEAFF. DNA of the CDR3: TGTGCCAGCAGGACAGGGTACACTGAAGCTTTCTTT.

This clone came up a few times. V gene TRBV19 combines with J gene TRBJ2-5; 8 nucleotides align to TRBD1. Germline CDR1 and CDR2: LNHDA and SQIVND (reference sequence). With V trimmed by 10 bases and J by 5 bases, 9 bases remained unmatched. The CDR3 spans 13 residues. CDR3 region: CATGQGRAETQYF. The CDR3 bases are TGTGCCACCGGACAGGGAAGGGCCGAGACCCAGTACTTC.